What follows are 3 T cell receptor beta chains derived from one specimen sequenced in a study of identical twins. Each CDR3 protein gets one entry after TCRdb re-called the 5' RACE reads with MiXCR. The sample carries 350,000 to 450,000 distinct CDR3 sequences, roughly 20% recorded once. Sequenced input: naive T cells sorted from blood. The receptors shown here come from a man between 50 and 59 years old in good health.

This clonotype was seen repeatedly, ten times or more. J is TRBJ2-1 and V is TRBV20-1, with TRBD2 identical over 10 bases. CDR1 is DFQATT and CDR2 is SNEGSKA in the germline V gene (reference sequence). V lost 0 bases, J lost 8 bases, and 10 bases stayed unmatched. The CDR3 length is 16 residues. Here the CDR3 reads CSARDKASGSWYEQFF. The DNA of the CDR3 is TGCAGTGCTAGAGATAAAGCTAGCGGGAGCTGGTATGAGCAGTTCTTC.

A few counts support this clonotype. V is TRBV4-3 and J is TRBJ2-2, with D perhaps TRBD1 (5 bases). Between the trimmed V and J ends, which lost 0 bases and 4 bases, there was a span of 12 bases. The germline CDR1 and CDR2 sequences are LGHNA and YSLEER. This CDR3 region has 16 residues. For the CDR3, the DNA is TGCGCCAGCAGCCAAGATCCCCAGGGATCCACCGGGGAGCTGTTTTTT. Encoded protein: CASSQDPQGSTGELFF.

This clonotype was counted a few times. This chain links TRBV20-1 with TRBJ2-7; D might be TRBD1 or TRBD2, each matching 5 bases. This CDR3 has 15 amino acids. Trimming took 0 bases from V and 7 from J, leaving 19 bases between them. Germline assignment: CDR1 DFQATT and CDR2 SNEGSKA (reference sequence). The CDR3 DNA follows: TGCAGTGCTAGAGATCTTCGGGACGCGATGGGGGAGCAGTACTTC. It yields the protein CSARDLRDAMGEQYF.